This T cell receptor beta chain derives from a study of blood T cell repertoires in COVID-19. Using immunoSEQ multiplex PCR, the repertoire was profiled, and TCRdb retains in-frame clones only, with some absent. The sample records about 210,000 clones, around 86% being singletons. The CDR3 length is 17 residues. Trimming took 1 base from V and 3 from J; bases not matched to a gene: 6. CDR1 and CDR2 from the germline V gene are SGHTA and FQGTGA. Sequences were obtained from peripheral blood. The sequence came from a man between 60 and 75 years old with acute or convalescent COVID-19. The chain joins TRBV7-3 to TRBJ2-3, with 11 bases identical to TRBD2. CDR3 amino acids: CASSLSGASGGTDTQYF. In DNA form, the CDR3 reads TGTGCCAGCAGCTTAAGCGGGGCTAGCGGGGGGACAGATACGCAGTATTTT.